The clone carrying this T cell receptor (beta chain) was recorded many times. Per germline, CDR1 LNHNV and CDR2 YYDKDF (reference sequence). The ends lost 4 bases at V and 5 bases at J; junction bases unmatched: 5. The CDR3 runs 14 residues. This entry comes from a study of patients with pleural tuberculosis. Each CDR3 protein is one row after TCRdb ran MiXCR on the reads. The sample carries under 65,000 distinct CDR3 sequences, less than 9.5% recorded once. The J gene is TRBJ2-1, the V gene TRBV15; 7 bases match TRBD1. The clonotype comes from a human donor with pleural tuberculosis. The CDR3 sequence is CATSTRDSDNEQFF. The CDR3 region has the DNA TGTGCCACCAGCACCCGGGACAGTGACAATGAGCAGTTCTTC.